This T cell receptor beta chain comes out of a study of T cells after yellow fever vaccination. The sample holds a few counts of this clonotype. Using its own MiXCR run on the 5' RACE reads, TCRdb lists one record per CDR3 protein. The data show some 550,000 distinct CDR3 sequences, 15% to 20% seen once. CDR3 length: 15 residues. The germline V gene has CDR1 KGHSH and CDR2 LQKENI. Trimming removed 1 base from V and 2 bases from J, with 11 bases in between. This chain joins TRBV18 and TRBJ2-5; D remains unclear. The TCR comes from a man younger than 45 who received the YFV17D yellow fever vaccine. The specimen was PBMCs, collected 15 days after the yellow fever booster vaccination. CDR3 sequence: CASSPQMSPQETQYF. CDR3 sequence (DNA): TGTGCCAGCTCACCACAGATGAGTCCACAAGAGACCCAGTACTTC. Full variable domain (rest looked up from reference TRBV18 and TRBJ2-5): NAGVMQNPRHLVRRRGQEARLRCSPMKGHSHVYWYRQLPEEGLKFMVYLQKENIIDESGMPKERFSAEFPKEGPSILRIQQVVRGDSAAYFCASSPQMSPQETQYFGPGTRLLVL.